The clone carrying this T cell receptor (beta chain) was recorded a few times. Its antigen is currently unknown. The CDR3 covers 15 residues. With 5 bases removed from V and 5 bases from J, the gap between germline ends came to 18 bases. Germline CDR1 is SGHTA and CDR2 is FQGNSA. These data belong to a study of T cell repertoires in cytomegalovirus infection. Study-level background: Indications of both CMV infection and matching HLA type were provided by public TCR beta signatures. Study results and caveats: The study found HLA-C-restricted CMV-specific TCR beta clonotypes dominating the ex vivo response. Summed frequency of shared TCR beta families picked out CMV carriers who also had the relevant HLA.

From the reads, TCRdb called clonotypes with MiXCR, one entry per CDR3 protein. The data show tens of thousands of distinct CDR3 sequences, roughly 20% seen once. The sequence came from a human donor in good health (CMV status not recorded). Some clones in this sample may be carry-over from other donors' samples. Sample: CD8+ T cells from cultured PBMCs, taken from culture after CMV antigen stimulation. The chain carries TRBV7-2 and TRBJ2-5, with D possibly being TRBD1 (5 bases). CDR3 in amino acids: CASSPGQAFTETQYF. Here the CDR3 DNA reads TGTGCCAGCAGCCCAGGGCAGGCTTTCACGGAGACCCAGTACTTC.